This T cell receptor (beta chain) was obtained from a study of blood T cell repertoires in COVID-19. Whole-study context: From the United States, Italy and Spain came samples of acute and convalescent COVID-19. T cells, B-cell-depleted T cells, or PBMCs provided the cDNA or gDNA that served as material.

The length of the CDR3 is 14 residues. The germline gives CDR1 SGHTA, CDR2 FQGTGA. V shed 5 bases, J shed 6 bases, and the junction held 2 bases outside the gene matches. In the source study's methods: Reference gene primer amplification gave nucleated cell count estimates. Data came from immunoSEQ multiplex PCR; TCRdb stores just in-frame clones and leaves some out. V and J calls and clone size are as listed in that table; D and trimming were resolved from the DNA. The sample carries 250,000 to 350,000 clones, around 90% recorded once. This TCR derives from a woman in her forties who had recovered from COVID-19. Sequencing input: peripheral blood. The chain has TRBV7-3 and TRBJ2-2, with 11 bases fitting TRBD1. The CDR3 region has the DNA TGTGCCAGCAGCCGGGGACAGGGGGCCGGGGAGCTGTTTTTT. Encoded protein: CASSRGQGAGELFF.